These 14 T cell receptor beta chains share one sample of origin, sequenced in a study of blood T cells in healthy people across ages. Primers used in a second PCR of about 7 to 12 cycles were a sample-barcoded 5' primer and a J-beta primer mix. In TCRdb, the 5' RACE reads were re-called with MiXCR into one record per CDR3 protein. The sample lists over 1,500,000 distinct CDR3 sequences; about two fifths were seen once. Sequencing was done on a sample of blood. These receptors were obtained from a human donor in good health.

The chain links TRBV7-2 to TRBJ2-1; 10 bases map to TRBD1. J was trimmed by 6 bases and V by 5 bases; bases with no gene match: 4. This CDR3 region has 14 residues. Germline loops: CDR1 SGHTA, CDR2 FQGNSA. The CDR3 DNA reads as TGTGCCAGCAGCGACAGGGGGCATATCAATGAGCAGTTCTTC. Protein: CASSDRGHINEQFF.

This clonotype was counted a few times. V and J are TRBV24-1 and TRBJ2-1; 11 bases are shared with TRBD1. From germline, CDR1 is KGHDR and CDR2 SFDVKD. There are 16 residues in the CDR3. Trimming removed 4 bases from V and 5 bases from J; junction bases left unmatched: 6. The CDR3 DNA reads as TGTGCCACCAGTGAACATGGACAGGGGGCAAACAATGAGCAGTTCTTC. As protein: CATSEHGQGANNEQFF.

The V and J genes are TRBV29-1 and TRBJ2-4, with TRBD1 identical over 9 bases. CDR1 and CDR2 from the germline V gene are SQVTM and ANQGSEA. There are 14 residues in the CDR3. With V trimmed by 6 bases and J by 13 bases, 16 bases remained unmatched. The CDR3 DNA is TGCAGCGTCTCTCGGGACAGGGATTACAATGAGCAGTACTTC. Translated: CSVSRDRDYNEQYF.

With respect to this clonotype: Its ends do not fully match the called genes, so a read error is possible. The chain carries TRBV12-3 or TRBV12-4 and TRBJ1-2; D is possibly TRBD1 (6 bases). This CDR3 contains 13 residues. CDR3 amino acids: CASSLVGGSGYTF. In DNA form, the CDR3 reads TGTGCCAGCAGCTTAGTCGGGGGCTCTGGCTACACCTTC.

This clonotype was found once. The rearrangement links TRBV5-1 to TRBJ2-1; D ambiguous. Germline values: CDR1 SGHRS, CDR2 YFSETQ. This CDR3 is built from 14 residues. The V end was cut by 0 bases, the J end by 4 bases, with 8 bases between. The CDR3 DNA reads as TGCGCCAGCAGCTTGGATGCTATATACAATGAGCAGTTCTTC. Translating it yields CASSLDAIYNEQFF.

The CDR3 sequence is CASSPRGGHEKLFF. In DNA, the CDR3 is TGTGCCAGCAGCCCCAGAGGAGGGCATGAAAAACTGTTTTTT. This chain uses TRBV28 with TRBJ1-4; no definite D call. The CDR3 runs to 14 residues. Trimming shortened V by 6 bases and J by 6 bases, and 14 bases separated the two germline ends. CDR1 MDHEN and CDR2 SYDVKM come from the germline V gene.

The V call is TRBV12-3 or TRBV12-4, the J call TRBJ1-2; the D gene is possibly TRBD1 (6 bases). This CDR3 region has 11 residues. Trimming shortened V by 6 bases and J by 13 bases, and 15 bases separated the two germline ends. CDR3: CASRPDSPLTF. CDR3 in DNA: TGTGCCAGCAGGCCGGACAGCCCGCTCACCTTC.

The CDR3 is CASRDTLAVRTEAFF. The CDR3 DNA reads TGTGCCAGCAGAGATACCCTGGCCGTTAGGACTGAAGCTTTCTTT. The chain joins TRBV25-1 to TRBJ1-1; D gene unclear. Between the trimmed V and J ends, which lost 6 bases and 5 bases, there was a span of 19 bases. The V gene's germline CDR1 is MGHDK and CDR2 SYGVNS. CDR3 length: 15 residues. Complete variable domain (other parts from reference TRBV25-1 and TRBJ1-1): EADIYQTPRYLVIGTGKKITLECSQTMGHDKMYWYQQDPGMELHLIHYSYGVNSTEKGDLSSESTVSRIRTEHFPLTLESARPSHTSQYLCASRDTLAVRTEAFFGQGTRLTVV.

This chain uses TRBV20-1 with TRBJ2-1; D is unresolved. CDR3 length: 11 amino acids. The ends were cut back, 3 bases at V and 8 bases at J, with 8 bases in the middle. CDR1 DFQATT and CDR2 SNEGSKA come from the germline V gene (reference sequence). CDR3 amino acids: CSASSGYEQFF. CDR3 bases: TGCAGTGCTAGTTCGGGTTATGAGCAGTTCTTC.

The table lists this clonotype with a few counts. This chain uses TRBV20-1 with TRBJ2-7; tentatively, D is TRBD2 (7 bases). This CDR3 region has 13 residues. Germline CDR1 and CDR2: DFQATT and SNEGSKA (reference sequence). V lost 5 bases and J 2 bases, leaving 13 bases between the germline ends. The CDR3 DNA reads as TGCAGTGCTCCATCGGGGGGCACCTACGAGCAGTACTTC. Its protein product is CSAPSGGTYEQYF.

In this sample, this clonotype turned up a few times. The chain links TRBV15 to TRBJ2-7, with TRBD1 matching over 7 bases. V lost 5 bases and J lost 4; bases outside the gene matches: 8. Germline CDR1 is LNHNV and CDR2 is YYDKDF (reference sequence). This CDR3 has 14 amino acids. CDR3 coding DNA: TGTGCCACCAGCCCCTTAGGACAGGAATACGAGCAGTACTTC. Its protein is CATSPLGQEYEQYF.

The rearrangement links TRBV6-5 to TRBJ2-3; 8 positions agree with TRBD1. The trim removed 4 bases at V and 0 bases at J, leaving 6 bases unmatched. Germline CDR1 is MNHEY and CDR2 is SVGAGI. The CDR3 contains 16 residues. CDR3 amino acids: CASSLTGALSTDTQYF. In DNA, the CDR3 is TGTGCCAGCAGTTTGACAGGGGCCCTTAGCACAGATACGCAGTATTTT.

The rearrangement joins TRBV5-6 to TRBJ1-5, with TRBD1 matching over 10 bases. Germline CDR1 and CDR2: SGHDT and YYEEEE. This CDR3 is 16 amino acids long. V trimming: 5 bases; J trimming: 3 bases; junction bases outside the gene matches: 8. DNA for the CDR3: TGTGCCAGCAGTTTTTGGACAGGGGGATCCAATCAGCCCCAGCATTTT. This translates into CASSFWTGGSNQPQHF.

A few counts support this clonotype. J is TRBJ1-5 and V is TRBV10-3; a possible D gene is TRBD1 (6 bases). This CDR3 is built from 14 residues. Per germline, CDR1 ENHRY and CDR2 SYGVKD. The V and J ends lost 4 bases and 4 bases respectively, with 11 bases between them. DNA for the CDR3: TGTGCCATCAGTGGAAGGCAGGGGAATCAGCCCCAGCATTTT. As protein: CAISGRQGNQPQHF.